A selection of T cell receptor beta chains follows, all from one sample in a study of T cells in Graves' hyperthyroidism and ophthalmopathy. TCRdb independently ran MiXCR on the multiplex PCR reads; one entry per CDR3 protein. The sample holds approximately 400,000 distinct CDR3 sequences; 15% to 19% are singletons and the top ten take roughly 25%. Sequenced: blood. Receptors originate from a woman aged 18-35 years with Graves' hyperthyroidism that later progressed to Graves' ophthalmopathy. Each CDR3 is given with its conserved first and last residue. D genes are given only for firm matches. Size is omitted from some rows. Given values are once, few, many or a class for expanded clones.

TRBD2	TRBJ2-7	TRBV5-5	many	TGTGCCAGCACCCAACTAGCGTACTCCTACGAGCAGTACTTC	CASTQLAYSYEQYF
TRBD2	TRBJ2-3	TRBV18	few	TGTGCCAGCTCACCAGGGGCTAGCGGCGTTTTCACAGATACGCGGTATTTT	CASSPGASGVFTDTRYF
NA	TRBJ1-1	TRBV7-8	few	TGTGCCAGCCGGGGAGGAAGGACTGAAGCTTTCTTT	CASRGGRTEAFF
NA	TRBJ2-7	TRBV4-2	NA	TGTGCCAGCAGCCAAGATCAAATCATCCCCTCCTACGAGCAGTACTTC	CASSQDQIIPSYEQYF
NA	TRBJ1-5	TRBV18	many	TGTGCCAGCTCACCGGCTGGAAGCAATCAGCCCCAGCATTTT	CASSPAGSNQPQHF
NA	TRBJ2-7	TRBV25-1	NA	TGTGCCAGCAGTGAGACTCAGAAACCGACCTCCTACGAGCAGTACTTC	CASSETQKPTSYEQYF
TRBD1	TRBJ2-7	TRBV11-3	NA	TGTGCCAGCAGCTTAAAGACAGGGCCCTACGAGCAGTACTTC	CASSLKTGPYEQYF
NA	TRBJ2-5	TRBV27	NA	TGTGCCAGCAGTCCCTACGACAGAGAAGAGACCCAGTACTTC	CASSPYDREETQYF
NA	TRBJ2-1	TRBV20-1	few	TGCAGTGCGGCAACAGAGACTGGGTTCTCCAATGAGCAGTTCTTC	CSAATETGFSNEQFF
NA	TRBJ1-2	TRBV20-1	many	TGCAGTGCTAGAGCGGGGATCCGGGGCTACACCTTC	CSARAGIRGYTF
NA	TRBJ2-7	TRBV19	few	TGTGCCACCGGGAATATCTACGAGCAGTACTTC	CATGNIYEQYF
TRBD2	TRBJ2-3	TRBV12-3/TRBV12-4	NA	TGTGCCAGCAGTGGAGGACTAGCGGGACCAGATACGCAGTATTTT	CASSGGLAGPDTQYF
NA	TRBJ2-7	TRBV7-7	few	TGTGCTAGCAGCAATCGGACCCCCCTGGGTTGGTACGGGCAGTACTTC	CASSNRTPLGWYGQYF
NA	TRBJ1-3	TRBV9	NA	TGTGCCAGCAGCGTAGGGGGTACAGGTACTGGAAACACCATATATTTT	CASSVGGTGTGNTIYF
NA	TRBJ2-1	TRBV15	many	TGTGCCACCAGCAGGATCGGGACATGGTACAATGAGCAGTTCTTC	CATSRIGTWYNEQFF
NA	TRBJ2-2	TRBV28	many	TGTGCCAGCCACACTTCGACAGCCGAGGGCGGGGAGCTGTTTTTT	CASHTSTAEGGELFF
NA	TRBJ2-5	TRBV11-2	many	TGTGCCAGCAGCCTGTTAGAGACCCAGTACTTC	CASSLLETQYF
NA	TRBJ1-4	TRBV29-1	NA	TGCAGCGTTGAAGGGGGCATGAAGGGAAAACTGTTTTTT	CSVEGGMKGKLFF
NA	TRBJ1-5	TRBV6-1	many	TGTGCCAGCAGTGGGGCTGGGGGGGTCGGTCAGCCCCAGCATTTT	CASSGAGGVGQPQHF
NA	TRBJ2-7	TRBV29-1	NA	TGCAGCGTTGAAGATAAAAAGGGGCCCTACGAGCAGTACTTC	CSVEDKKGPYEQYF
NA	TRBJ1-5	TRBV6-1	many	TGTGCCAGCCGCCGACAGGAAAATCAGCCCCAGCATTTT	CASRRQENQPQHF
TRBD2	TRBJ2-5	TRBV6-9	NA	TGTGCCAGCAGTTACGGACTAGCGGGGGAGCGGGAGACCCAGTACTTC	CASSYGLAGERETQYF
TRBD1	TRBJ1-5	TRBV4-1	few	TGCGCCAGCAGCTCCAGACAGGGTGACAATCAGCCCCAGCATTTT	CASSSRQGDNQPQHF
NA	TRBJ2-7	TRBV11-2	NA	TGTGCCAGCAGCCAAGATTTGATAGGGGTCCCCTACGAGCAGTACTTC	CASSQDLIGVPYEQYF
NA	TRBJ1-1	TRBV24-1	NA	TGTGCCACCAGTGACCCCCTCGGGACTGAAGCCTTCTTT	CATSDPLGTEAFF
NA	TRBJ1-1	TRBV6-4	NA	TGTGCCAGCAGTGTTAGGGTGAACACTGAAGCTTTCTTT	CASSVRVNTEAFF
NA	TRBJ2-5	TRBV24-1	NA	TGTGCCACCAGTGATTTTGCGGACCAAGAGACCCAGTACTTC	CATSDFADQETQYF
NA	TRBJ1-5	TRBV11-3	few	TGTGCCAGCAGTGTCATCGCTTGGGGGGACCAGGGGAATAGCAATCAGCCCCAGCATTTT	CASSVIAWGDQGNSNQPQHF
TRBD1	TRBJ1-6	TRBV18	many	TGTGCCAGCTCGCGGGGACAGGGTGATTCACCCCTCCACTTT	CASSRGQGDSPLHF
NA	TRBJ1-1	TRBV7-8	many	TGTGCCAGCAGCTCCCCAGGGACGGGGGTGAACACTGAAGCTTTCTTT	CASSSPGTGVNTEAFF
NA	TRBJ1-1	TRBV20-1	many	TGCAGTGCAGGGGTGGTCTACTGGGGGAACACTGAAGCTTTCTTT	CSAGVVYWGNTEAFF
NA	TRBJ2-1	TRBV6-1	NA	TGTGCCAGCAGACCACGCCGGACTGGATCCAATGAGCAGTTCTTC	CASRPRRTGSNEQFF
NA	TRBJ2-7	TRBV19	NA	TGTGCCAGTAGTATATCAGGGCGCGAGCAGTACTTC	CASSISGREQYF
NA	TRBJ1-1	TRBV6-1	many	TGTGCCAGCAGTTCCGGACGGACGAACACTGAAGCTTTCTTT	CASSSGRTNTEAFF
NA	TRBJ1-2	TRBV18	few	TGTGCCAGCTCACCGGTTCTCACAGGGATTACCCCTGGCTACACCTTC	CASSPVLTGITPGYTF
NA	TRBJ1-2	TRBV3-1	few	TGTGCCAGCAACCGTGGGGGGAGGGATGGCTACACCTTC	CASNRGGRDGYTF
NA	TRBJ2-4	TRBV4-3	few	TGCGCCAGCATATCCGGCTGGGGCCTTGAAACATTTCAGTACTTC	CASISGWGLETFQYF
NA	TRBJ1-5	TRBV27	once	TGTGCCAGCAGTCCCCGAGGCGGTCAGCCCCAGCATTTT	CASSPRGGQPQHF
TRBD2	TRBJ2-7	TRBV12-3/TRBV12-4	NA	TGTGCCAGCAGGGCCGGGACTAGCGGGAGCATACACGAGCAGTACTTC	CASRAGTSGSIHEQYF